The next 4 T cell receptor delta chains were all read from a single sample in a study of gamma-delta T cells after stem cell transplantation. TCRdb re-identified clones in the RT-PCR reads via CATT. The sample includes roughly 2,500 delta-chain clones, around 8% of them seen just once. The sample consisted of gamma-delta T cells. Receptor source: a human donor. It is not recorded whose cells these are; they may come from a transplant donor.

By sample fraction, this clone is medium-sized. The CDR3 reads CACDTLGVKSSWDTRQMFF. CDR3 DNA: TGTGCCTGTGACACCTTGGGGGTGAAAAGCTCCTGGGACACCCGACAGATGTTTTTC. The rearrangement uses TRDV2 and TRDJ3; D may be TRDD3 (6 bases). The germline V gene encodes CDR1 GEAIGNYY and CDR2 EKD. V gave up 0 bases and J gave up 0 bases, with 14 bases separating them. The length of the CDR3 is 19 residues.

This clone appeared a single time. It may be a read error: a sequence one base away is much more abundant. Other DNA sequences in this specimen translate into the identical CDR3. The V and J genes are TRDV2 and TRDJ1; 13 bases are shared with TRDD3. CDR3 length: 21 amino acids. Germline CDR1 reads GEAIGNYY; CDR2 reads EKD. V trimming: 4 bases; J trimming: 0 bases; junction bases outside the gene matches: 19. The CDR3 sequence: CACDTVLGDTLTHTNTDKLIF. The CDR3 DNA follows: TGTGCCTGTGATACTGTACTGGGGGATACGTTAACCCACACTAACACCGATAAACTCATCTTT.

In its sample, this clone was seen a few times. This may arise from a read error, as a much more abundant clone is one base away. The rearrangement links TRDV2 to TRDJ1, with D possibly matching TRDD3 (6 bases). CDR1 and CDR2 (germline): GEAIGNYY, EKD. Trimming cost V 1 base and J 1 base, with 24 bases left between them. CDR3 length equals 19 residues. DNA for the CDR3: TGTGCCTGTGACACTATGGCTTCTGGGGTATACGCGGGCACCGATAAACTCATCTTT. Amino acids: CACDTMASGVYAGTDKLIF.

Remarks on this clone: A much larger clone differs by one base, so this may be a read error. The V and J genes are TRDV2 and TRDJ1; TRDD3 matches at 7 bases. Trimming at V came to 3 bases and at J to 5 bases, leaving 17 bases not matched to a gene. The CDR3 contains 17 residues. Germline CDR1 GEAIGNYY, CDR2 EKD. The CDR3 sequence is CACDSLLAGGPEDKLIF. CDR3 coding DNA: TGTGCCTGTGACTCCTTACTTGCTGGGGGCCCCGAGGATAAACTCATCTTT.